This T cell receptor (beta chain) was sequenced during a study of T cell responses to AZD1222 COVID-19 vaccine. General observations from the study: Samples come after the peak T cell response, not at day 14.

Concerning this clone itself: Its antigen is still unknown.

The data were produced by immunoSEQ multiplex PCR, yet TCRdb's version contains in-frame clones alone and is incomplete. The sample records approximately 100,000 clones, around nine tenths being singletons. Germline V gene sequence: CDR1 MGHRA, CDR2 YSYEKL. Trimming shortened V by 0 bases and J by 2 bases, and 10 bases separated the two germline ends. The CDR3 length is 15 residues. The source of this sequence is an adult who received the MenACWY meningococcal vaccine as a control. The sample in question was peripheral blood, obtained 28 days after the second dose of the MenACWY control vaccine. The V gene is TRBV4-1, the J gene TRBJ1-2; D might be TRBD1 (5 bases). Here the CDR3 reads CASSQDGASNYGYTF. The CDR3 coding sequence is TGCGCCAGCAGCCAAGATGGGGCATCCAACTATGGCTACACCTTC.